These 30 T cell receptor beta chains were all obtained from the same sample, sequenced in a study of T cell clonality in common variable immunodeficiency. TCRdb's copy holds only in-frame clones and misses some; the assay was immunoSEQ multiplex PCR. Sampling found approximately 75,000 clones, none seen once. The specimen sequenced was peripheral blood mononuclear cells. Receptors were obtained from a person between 18 and 75 years old in good health.

This clone appeared many times. The read gets to within 3 residues of the CDR3 end, and the germline J gene fills in the rest. The chain is built from TRBV3-1 (or the pseudogene TRBV3-2) and TRBJ1-2; D may be TRBD1 (5 bases). Trimming pared 4 bases from V and 6 bases from J, leaving 15 bases between. Germline values: CDR1 LGHDT, CDR2 YNNKEL (reference sequence). The CDR3 has 14 amino acids. CDR3 region: CASSPRGTSNGYTF. The CDR3 bases that were read are TGTGCCAGCAGCCCTCGAGGGACTTCTAATGGC.

This clone occurred many times. The CDR3 extends 3 residues past the end of the read, so its final part is completed from the germline J gene. This chain joins TRBV20-1 and TRBJ1-5; tentative D call: TRBD1 (6 bases). Germline CDR1 and CDR2: DFQATT and SNEGSKA (reference sequence). The CDR3 covers 19 residues. Trimming shortened V by 0 bases and J by 1 base, and 22 bases separated the two germline ends. Partial CDR3 DNA: TGCAGTGCTAGAGATGGGTCAAAGACAGGCCCCGGGAGCAATCAGCCC. This translates into CSARDGSKTGPGSNQP. The whole CDR3 sequence is CSARDGSKTGPGSNQPQHF.

This clone has ten or more counts. The read falls 3 residues short of the CDR3 end, and the missing part is taken from the germline J gene. The genes are TRBV5-1 and TRBJ2-5, with 8 bases identical to TRBD2. Germline trimming cut 3 bases from V and 5 bases from J; bases unmatched to any gene: 12. The germline V gene has CDR1 SGHRS and CDR2 YFSETQ. This CDR3 is built from 16 residues. CDR3 loop: CASSSAGGVGGETQYF. Partial CDR3 DNA: TGCGCCAGCAGCTCGGCGGGGGGCGTAGGAGGGGAGACC.

This clone has at least ten counts. The read terminates 3 residues before the CDR3 end, so the remaining end is supplied by the germline J gene. The chain combines TRBV20-1 with TRBJ2-7; TRBD2 aligns across 12 bases. After removal of 1 base from V and 5 bases from J, the junction contained 9 bases not matched to a gene. CDR1 is DFQATT, CDR2 SNEGSKA, per germline (reference sequence). This CDR3 is 16 amino acids long. The sequenced part of the CDR3 DNA is TGCAGTGCTAGAGGATCCGCTAGCGGGAGGGCCGACGAG. Protein product: CSARGSASGRADE. The complete CDR3 reads CSARGSASGRADEQYF.

At least ten counts were recorded for this clone. CDR3 loop: CASSFPTVDTGELFF. The covered CDR3 bases are TGTGCCAGCAGCTTTCCCACGGTGGACACCGGGGAG. This chain joins TRBV5-5 and TRBJ2-2; no firm D call. Read data end 3 residues before the CDR3 end; the end is taken from the germline J gene. Germline V gene sequence: CDR1 SGHKS, CDR2 YYEKEE (reference sequence). V lost 2 bases to trimming and J lost 3 bases, with 11 bases between them. The CDR3 covers 15 residues.

As for this clone: Sequencing ends 3 residues short of the CDR3 end; the germline J gene provides the rest. This sequence joins TRBV7-8 and TRBJ2-7, with D tentatively TRBD1 (5 bases). The CDR3 has 14 amino acids. V was cut by 0 bases and J by 2 bases, with 8 bases left in between. Looked up from germline, CDR1 is SGHVS and CDR2 is FQNEAQ. The CDR3 is CASSLAEGAYEQYF. The CDR3 DNA, read in part, is TGTGCCAGCAGCTTAGCCGAAGGGGCCTACGAG.

The table lists this clone with many counts. The read stops 3 residues short of the end of the CDR3; the missing end is completed from the germline J gene. The chain is built from TRBV5-1 and TRBJ2-5, with 8 bases fitting TRBD1. This CDR3 contains 14 residues. With V trimmed by 3 bases and J by 4 bases, 5 bases remained unmatched. The V gene's germline CDR1 is SGHRS and CDR2 YFSETQ. The CDR3 loop reads CASSSDRVGETQYF. The sequenced part of the CDR3 DNA is TGCGCCAGCAGCTCGGACAGGGTAGGAGAGACC.

This clone showed up many times. The read terminates 3 residues ahead of where the CDR3 ends, so the germline J gene completes it. The chain has TRBV19 and TRBJ2-3, with 9 bases aligning to TRBD2. The germline V gene encodes CDR1 LNHDA and CDR2 SQIVND (reference sequence). This CDR3 has 18 residues. Trimming removed 1 base from V and 0 bases from J; junction bases left unmatched: 8. CDR3 amino acids: CASSIVRAAGGSTDTQYF. The sequenced part of the CDR3 DNA is TGTGCCAGTAGTATAGTGAGGGCGGCGGGAGGGAGCACAGATACG.

Concerning this clone itself: The DNA ends 3 residues before the CDR3 does, and the rest of the CDR3 is filled in from the germline J gene. The chain uses TRBV10-2 and TRBJ2-7; 8 bases are shared with TRBD1. Unmatched junction bases numbered 0, after V lost 2 bases and J lost 3 bases. The germline V gene encodes CDR1 WSHSY and CDR2 SAAADI. There are 13 residues in the CDR3. CDR3 loop: CASSEGQGYEQYF. The CDR3 bases that were read are TGCGCCAGCAGTGAGGGACAGGGCTACGAG.

The sample holds many counts of this clone. The read gets to within 3 residues of the CDR3 end, and the germline J gene fills in the rest. This rearrangement joins TRBV20-1 to TRBJ2-6, with TRBD2 as a possible D gene (6 bases). Trimming pared 5 bases from V and 4 bases from J, leaving 24 bases between. CDR1 is DFQATT, CDR2 SNEGSKA, per germline (reference sequence). The CDR3 length is 18 residues. CDR3 DNA, as far as it was read: TGCAGTGCTCTAGCGAGGGTCCCAAGCTTCGAAGGGGCCAACGTC. Encoded protein: CSALARVPSFEGANV. The entire CDR3 protein reads CSALARVPSFEGANVLTF.

This clone was picked up many times. Read data end 3 residues before the CDR3 end; the end is taken from the germline J gene. The rearrangement uses TRBV7-3 and TRBJ2-2; 8 bases line up with TRBD2. Trimming at V came to 5 bases and at J to 2 bases, leaving 4 bases not matched to a gene. The CDR3 runs 15 residues. Germline-derived CDR1 and CDR2 are SGHTA and FQGTGA. This CDR3 reads CASSPSGGNTGELFF. The CDR3 bases that were read are TGTGCCAGCAGCCCGAGCGGGGGTAACACCGGGGAG. The variable domain in full, with the rest retrieved from reference TRBV7-3 and TRBJ2-2, is GAGVSQTPSNKVTEKGKYVELRCDPISGHTALYWYRQSLGQGPEFLIYFQGTGAADDSGLPNDRFFAVRPEGSVSTLKIQRTERGDSAVYLCASSPSGGNTGELFFGEGSRLTVL.

This clone was seen many times. The read ends 3 residues early relative to the CDR3; the germline J gene fills the gap. The genes are TRBV7-9 and TRBJ2-1, with D possibly TRBD1 on 6 matching bases. Per germline, CDR1 SEHNR and CDR2 FQNEAQ (reference sequence). This CDR3 is 15 amino acids long. V was cut by 5 bases and J by 7 bases, with 18 bases left in between. The CDR3 is CASSPDRLKGNEQFF. The DNA read from the CDR3 is TGTGCCAGCAGCCCCGACAGGCTGAAGGGAAATGAG.

The CDR3 sequence: CASSPSGMSNEQYF. The sequenced part of the CDR3 DNA is TGTGCCAGCAGCCCTAGCGGGATGAGCAACGAG. The V and J genes are TRBV7-9 and TRBJ2-7; TRBD2 matches at 9 bases. The CDR3 end is not reached by the read, which stops 3 residues before it; the germline J gene fills it in. The CDR3 covers 14 residues. V was clipped by 5 bases and J by 5 bases; unmatched bases: 7. Germline-derived CDR1 and CDR2 are SEHNR and FQNEAQ (reference sequence). Complete variable domain (other parts from reference TRBV7-9 and TRBJ2-7): DTGVSQNPRHKITKRGQNVTFRCDPISEHNRLYWYRQTLGQGPEFLTYFQNEAQLEKSRLLSDRFSAERPKGSFSTLEIQRTEQGDSAMYLCASSPSGMSNEQYFGPGTRLTVT.

The table lists this clone with many counts. The sequenced fragment ends 3 residues before the CDR3 boundary, so the rest is inferred from the germline J gene. The chain uses TRBV11-2 and TRBJ1-1, with D possibly TRBD1 on 6 matching bases. V lost 5 bases and J lost 2, with 12 bases in between. The germline V gene encodes CDR1 SGHAT and CDR2 FQNNGV. This CDR3 is 14 amino acids long. CDR3 sequence reads: CASSQDRLNTEAFF. CDR3 DNA (partial): TGTGCCAGCAGCCAGGACAGACTAAACACTGAA.

This clone was detected ten times or more. The read gets to within 3 residues of the CDR3 end, and the germline J gene fills in the rest. The V gene is TRBV7-9, the J gene TRBJ2-1; 8 nucleotides agree with TRBD1. V was pared by 6 bases and J by 3 bases, with 1 base of the junction left unmatched. Germline V gene lookup returns CDR1 SEHNR and CDR2 FQNEAQ (reference sequence). This CDR3 is built from 13 residues. CDR3 loop: CASRGTGYNEQFF. The sequenced CDR3 bases are TGTGCCAGCAGGGGGACAGGCTACAATGAG.

This clone was detected ten times or more. The missing CDR3 end, 3 residues past where the read stops, is filled in from the germline J gene. The chain employs TRBV18 and TRBJ2-2; no clear D gene. Between the trimmed V and J ends, which lost 4 bases and 1 base, there was a span of 7 bases. Germline CDR1 KGHSH, CDR2 LQKENI. This CDR3 region has 14 residues. The sequenced part of the CDR3 DNA is TGTGCCAGCTCACAACTACGGAACACCGGGGAG. Translation gives CASSQLRNTGE. The CDR3 reads in full as CASSQLRNTGELFF.

A word on this clone: The CDR3 end falls 3 residues outside the read, so it is completed with the germline J gene. V usage is TRBV7-9 and J usage is TRBJ2-7; no clear D. The CDR3 runs 14 residues. Germline lookup yields CDR1 SEHNR and CDR2 FQNEAQ (reference sequence). V lost 2 bases and J 6 bases, leaving 14 bases between the germline ends. This CDR3 reads CASSLTDPPPEQYF. CDR3 bases read: TGTGCCAGCAGCTTAACAGACCCCCCGCCCGAG. Complete variable domain (other parts from reference TRBV7-9 and TRBJ2-7): DTGVSQNPRHKITKRGQNVTFRCDPISEHNRLYWYRQTLGQGPEFLTYFQNEAQLEKSRLLSDRFSAERPKGSFSTLEIQRTEQGDSAMYLCASSLTDPPPEQYFGPGTRLTVT.

This clone was counted between two and nine times. The sequenced fragment ends 3 residues before the CDR3 boundary, so the rest is inferred from the germline J gene. V is TRBV7-7 and J is TRBJ1-3; D is uncertain. Germline-derived CDR1 and CDR2 are SSHAT and FNYEAQ (reference sequence). The CDR3 covers 16 residues. The CDR3 region is CANPHSVQLSGNTIYF. The CDR3 bases that were read are TGTGCTAACCCCCATTCCGTACAGCTCTCTGGAAACACC.

This clone came up many times. The read falls 3 residues short of the CDR3 end, and the missing part is taken from the germline J gene. The chain joins TRBV12-3 or TRBV12-4 to TRBJ2-4, with TRBD2 as a possible D gene (6 bases). This CDR3 has 13 residues. Trimming cost V 10 bases and J 0 bases, with 10 bases left between them. The CDR3: CATGDLAKNIQYF. The sequenced CDR3 bases are TGTGCCACGGGGGATCTAGCCAAAAACATT.

This clone showed up many times. The CDR3 extends 3 residues past the end of the read, so its final part is completed from the germline J gene. The chain recombines TRBV2 with TRBJ1-2; D possibly corresponds to TRBD1 (5 bases). V dropped 10 bases and J dropped 4 bases, with 19 bases sitting between them. This CDR3 spans 14 amino acids. Germline lookup yields CDR1 SNHLY and CDR2 FYNNEI. CDR3 sequence reads: CATQDPTGLYGYTF. The covered CDR3 bases are TGTGCCACCCAGGATCCGACGGGACTCTATGGC.

The sample holds many counts of this clone. Read coverage stops 3 residues before the CDR3 terminus; the germline J gene supplies the remainder. V gene TRBV29-1 combines with J gene TRBJ1-2; D may be TRBD1 (5 bases). Germline CDR1 and CDR2: SQVTM and ANQGSEA. Trimming pared 3 bases from V and 1 base from J, leaving 12 bases between. The CDR3 sequence is 14 residues long. The CDR3 region is CSVEGQGGNYGYTF. The part of the CDR3 DNA that was read is TGCAGCGTTGAGGGGCAGGGTGGTAACTATGGC.

This clone came up many times. The junction shows a germline mismatch at one end, possibly a read error. The read terminates 3 residues ahead of where the CDR3 ends, so the germline J gene completes it. This chain joins TRBV4-2 and TRBJ1-5; D unresolved. This CDR3 has 14 residues. In germline, CDR1 is LGHNA, CDR2 YNFKEQ. The CDR3 DNA, read in part, is TGCGCCAGCAGCCAAGGAAGGAGCAATCAGCCC. It specifies CASSQGRSNQP. From start to end, the CDR3 is CASSQGRSNQPQHF.

This clone showed up many times. The CDR3 is cut off 3 residues early in the read; its end comes from the germline J gene. The rearrangement links TRBV11-1 to TRBJ2-1, with D possibly being TRBD1 (7 bases). Trimming stripped 6 bases from V and 7 bases from J, with 13 bases between. Germline V gene lookup returns CDR1 SGHAT and CDR2 FQDESV (reference sequence). The CDR3 runs to 13 residues. The CDR3 loop reads CASSPGGPNEQFF. The sequenced part of the CDR3 DNA is TGTGCCAGCAGTCCAGGGGGGCCAAATGAG.

This clone was observed many times. The read terminates 3 residues before the CDR3 end, so the remaining end is supplied by the germline J gene. This chain links TRBV20-1 with TRBJ1-1; TRBD1 might be the D (5 bases). This CDR3 is built from 13 residues. Trimming shortened V by 5 bases and J by 1 base, and 11 bases separated the two germline ends. Germline V gene data show CDR1 as DFQATT and CDR2 as SNEGSKA (reference sequence). The CDR3 loop reads CSAGDRANTEAFF. The covered CDR3 bases are TGCAGTGCTGGCGACAGAGCGAACACTGAA.

There are many counts of this clone. The junction departs from the called germline gene at one end, perhaps through a read error. From the germline J gene comes the end of the CDR3, since the read stops 3 residues before it. The chain couples TRBV4-2 to TRBJ2-3, with 9 bases lining up with TRBD1. CDR1 and CDR2 (germline): LGHNA, YNFKEQ. The CDR3 is 17 residues long. The CDR3 bases that were read are TGCGCCAGCAGCCAAGGGCAGACAGGGGGGGCGACAGATACG. This translates into CASSQGQTGGATDT. The full CDR3 sequence reads CASSQGQTGGATDTQYF.

There are many counts of this clone. The read ends 3 residues before the CDR3 terminus; that terminus is restored from the germline J gene. J is TRBJ2-2 and V is TRBV11-2; the D gene is possibly TRBD1 (5 bases). CDR1 and CDR2 from the germline V gene are SGHAT and FQNNGV. The CDR3 length is 14 residues. V lost 3 bases and J 4 bases, leaving 9 bases between the germline ends. CDR3 in amino acids: CASSFGHPTGELFF. The sequenced CDR3 bases are TGTGCCAGCAGCTTTGGACACCCCACCGGGGAG.

This clone occurred many times. The read falls 3 residues short of the CDR3 end, and the missing part is taken from the germline J gene. The chain recombines TRBV28 with TRBJ2-7; perhaps TRBD1 as D (6 bases). The CDR3 is 13 amino acids. V was clipped by 2 bases and J by 5 bases, with 10 bases between them. Germline lookup yields CDR1 MDHEN and CDR2 SYDVKM. CDR3 loop: CASSLTGKDEQYF. The sequenced CDR3 bases are TGTGCCAGCAGTTTAACAGGGAAGGACGAG.

The sample holds many counts of this clone. With the read ending 3 residues before the CDR3 end, the germline J gene is used to fill in that end. This chain connects TRBV20-1 to TRBJ2-7, with D tentatively TRBD2 (5 bases). This CDR3 spans 12 amino acids. Germline CDR1 DFQATT, CDR2 SNEGSKA (reference sequence). The V gene lost 3 bases and the J gene lost 5 bases, with 11 bases spanning the gap. The CDR3 bases that were read are TGCAGTGCTAGTATTATCGGGGACGAG. Protein sequence: CSASIIGDE. The entire CDR3 is CSASIIGDEQYF.

This clone was detected many times. The read falls 3 residues short of the CDR3 end, and the missing part is taken from the germline J gene. The gene calls are TRBV19 and TRBJ1-5; TRBD1 might be the D (6 bases). The germline V and J ends were trimmed by 4 bases and 3 bases, with 13 bases remaining between them. Germline loops: CDR1 LNHDA, CDR2 SQIVND (reference sequence). This CDR3 is built from 15 residues. Here the CDR3 reads CASSTSDSLNQPQHF. The sequenced part of the CDR3 DNA is TGTGCCAGTAGTACTTCGGACAGTCTCAATCAGCCC. Full variable domain (rest looked up from reference TRBV19 and TRBJ1-5): DGGITQSPKYLFRKEGQNVTLSCEQNLNHDAMYWYRQDPGQGLRLIYYSQIVNDFQKGDIAEGYSVSREKKESFPLTVTSAQKNPTAFYLCASSTSDSLNQPQHFGDGTRLSIL.

This clone occurred a few times. The CDR3 end lies 3 residues beyond the end of the read and is filled in from the germline J gene. The chain links TRBV11-3 to TRBJ1-1; TRBD1 is a possible D gene (5 bases). Trimming left V 8 bases short and J 2 bases short, with 12 bases between. Germline V gene lookup returns CDR1 SGHNT and CDR2 YENEEA. The CDR3 spans 13 residues. The CDR3 sequence is CASGRGTNTEAFF. Partial CDR3 DNA: TGTGCCAGCGGTCGAGGGACTAACACTGAA.